Listed below are T cell receptor beta chains from one sample, sequenced in a study of T-cell reconstitution after alpha-beta-depleted transplantation in children. TCRdb redid the calling of the PCR reads with MiXCR, one entry per CDR3 protein. The sample carries approximately 490,000 distinct CDR3 sequences, around 12% recorded once. The input for sequencing was PBMCs from the stem cell graft donor, taken from the stem cell graft. These receptor sequences come from a human donor who donated a stem cell graft to a child with combined immunodeficiency. Both conserved end residues are part of each CDR3. A D gene is named only where the DNA matches it firmly.

>-|TRBV6-2/TRBV6-3|15|TRBJ2-2
CASSYYQINTGELFF
>TRBD1|TRBV12-3/TRBV12-4|19|TRBJ1-2
CASSYGGWGTGTGIYGYTF
>-|TRBV10-3|15|TRBJ2-3
CAITDELAAADTQYF
>-|TRBV28|14|TRBJ2-5
CASSTLGIRETQYF
>-|TRBV29-1|14|TRBJ2-3
CSVWDSTATDTQYF
>TRBD1|TRBV6-5|17|TRBJ2-1
CASSYSSGQGTYNEQFF
>-|TRBV12-3/TRBV12-4|15|TRBJ1-3
CASSSGTVSGNTIYF
>TRBD2|TRBV12-3/TRBV12-4|13|TRBJ2-3
CAVAGEGTDTQYF
>TRBD1|TRBV7-3|14|TRBJ2-7
CASSDGQGVGEQYF
>-|TRBV3-1|14|TRBJ1-2
CASSQRRQTYGYTF
>TRBD1|TRBV5-6|16|TRBJ2-5
CASSPRDRGLHRGQYF
>TRBD1|TRBV11-3|15|TRBJ2-5
CASSFGQDSQETQYF
>-|TRBV20-1|15|TRBJ1-2
CSARGDRPPNYGYTF
>-|TRBV10-2|12|TRBJ2-2
CASRKGAGELFF
>TRBD1|TRBV14|17|TRBJ2-1
CASSQGRQGALIYEQFF
>-|TRBV12-3/TRBV12-4|12|TRBJ2-3
CATSSEGDTQYF
>TRBD1|TRBV15|15|TRBJ2-3
CATSPSTGGTDTQYF
>-|TRBV6-2/TRBV6-3|15|TRBJ2-1
CASSSSQFDYNEQFF
>-|TRBV7-2|15|TRBJ2-4
CASSLIEALGYIQYF
>-|TRBV12-3/TRBV12-4|13|TRBJ1-1
CASSRLSGTEAFF
>TRBD1|TRBV20-1|15|TRBJ2-5
CSARGRTGLQETQYF
>-|TRBV5-1|15|TRBJ1-4
CASSPSFGGGEKLFF
>-|TRBV7-2|15|TRBJ2-5
CASSVYGPQGGTQYF
>-|TRBV7-8|15|TRBJ2-1
CASSLSLARIDEQFF
>-|TRBV5-1|14|TRBJ2-3
CASTPHFPTDTQYF
>TRBD1|TRBV20-1|16|TRBJ1-5
CSALKSTGGLGQPQHF
>-|TRBV18|15|TRBJ1-1
CASSPSVSLNTEAFF
>-|TRBV7-9|15|TRBJ2-1
CASSQPGPAAHEQFF
>-|TRBV7-9|13|TRBJ2-2
CASSHQLTGELFF
>-|TRBV24-1|14|TRBJ2-3
CATSDPQVGYTQYF
>-|TRBV11-2|12|TRBJ2-7
CASSFNGGEQYF
>-|TRBV2|12|TRBJ2-5
CASTGFQETQYF
>TRBD1|TRBV27|15|TRBJ1-6
CASSTTGQGASPLHF
>TRBD2|TRBV9|19|TRBJ2-1
CASSVGTSGDYSSYNEQFF
>-|TRBV20-1|13|TRBJ1-1
CRVVAGENTEAFF
>-|TRBV6-1|13|TRBJ2-7
CASSNRRGYEQYF
>-|TRBV6-2/TRBV6-3|14|TRBJ2-1
CASSYSKSYNEQFF
>-|TRBV4-3|16|TRBJ2-1
CASSQEATSSYNEQFF
>-|TRBV28|15|TRBJ1-4
CASTQAGQSNEKLFF
>TRBD2|TRBV24-1|14|TRBJ2-3
CATSGEGRTDTQYF
>TRBD2|TRBV7-9|16|TRBJ2-7
CASSNVGLAGEPEQYF
>TRBD1|TRBV5-1|15|TRBJ1-3
CASSRDSSSGNTIYF
>TRBD1|TRBV6-5|13|TRBJ2-3
CASSSDRGGTQYF
>-|TRBV20-1|14|TRBJ1-5
CSAVLWGRNQPQHF
>-|TRBV7-9|15|TRBJ2-4
CASSPGLSPGNIQYF
>-|TRBV12-3/TRBV12-4|14|TRBJ2-2
CASSFLGRTGELFF
>-|TRBV27|15|TRBJ1-6
CASSTPRVSDSPLHF
>TRBD2|TRBV24-1|17|TRBJ2-7
CATSDSDTSGGINEQYF
>TRBD1|TRBV7-9|17|TRBJ2-5
CASSMGQPRHPQETQYF